The T cell receptor beta chain described here comes from a study of beta chain features in type 1 diabetes. General study results and limits: In patients and controls equally, PCR might favor templates that are shorter. People with Type 1 diabetes carried modestly yet significantly shorter TCRB CDR3s in all four CD4+ subsets. In comparison with healthy donors, patients had naive, central memory and Treg TCRB repertoires that appeared more similar. Whether HLA type influences TCRB rearrangement remained unresolved here.

The table lists this clone with a few counts. No antigen is known for it. This CDR3 has 13 residues. CDR1 is SGHTA, CDR2 FQGNSA, per germline. Trimming stripped 4 bases from V and 5 bases from J, with 11 bases between. TCRB transcripts that were expressed got sequenced, as all of the isolated RNA had been reverse transcribed. Sequencing was performed with immunoSEQ multiplex PCR; in TCRdb, only in-frame clones are kept and a portion is missing. The sample lists about 700,000 clones; roughly 13% were seen once. Naive, central memory, regulatory and stem cell-like memory cells within the CD4+ compartment were sorted using CD45RO/CCR7/CD25/CD127/CD95/CD27.

This sequence originates from a man aged 18 to 30 with type 1 diabetes. The sample was naive CD4+ T cells from blood. V gene TRBV7-2 combines with J gene TRBJ2-5; D unclear. The CDR3 region has the DNA TGTGCCAGCAGCTCAGCTGGGCGGGAGACCCAGTACTTC. This encodes CASSSAGRETQYF.